A single sample is the source of the 3 T cell receptor beta chains below, sequenced in a study of blood T cell repertoires in COVID-19. Assay used: immunoSEQ multiplex PCR; TCRdb lists only in-frame clones, some missing. The sample has 120,000 or so clones, around 87% seen once; the top ten hold 30%. Sequenced sample: peripheral blood. The receptor set was obtained from a woman in her 70s with acute or convalescent COVID-19.

The chain employs TRBV5-1 and TRBJ2-7; 11 nucleotides line up with TRBD1. Trimming cost V 4 bases and J 5 bases; bases outside gene matches: 5. Germline lookup yields CDR1 SGHRS and CDR2 YFSETQ. This CDR3 comprises 14 residues. Here the CDR3 DNA reads TGCGCCAGCAGCGAATGGACAGGGGGCAACGAGCAGTACTTC. Translation gives CASSEWTGGNEQYF.

CDR3 bases: TGTGCCAGTAGTCCCCTCGGGGTGCATTCACCCCTCCACTTT. Translating it yields CASSPLGVHSPLHF. This chain connects TRBV19 to TRBJ1-6; D uncertain. The CDR3 length is 14 residues. Germline V gene lookup returns CDR1 LNHDA and CDR2 SQIVND (reference sequence). Trimming stripped 5 bases from V and 8 bases from J, with 13 bases between. The full variable domain, rest sourced from reference TRBV19 and TRBJ1-6, is DGGITQSPKYLFRKEGQNVTLSCEQNLNHDAMYWYRQDPGQGLRLIYYSQIVNDFQKGDIAEGYSVSREKKESFPLTVTSAQKNPTAFYLCASSPLGVHSPLHFGNGTRLTVT.

The rearrangement joins TRBV19 to TRBJ1-5; 8 bases line up with TRBD1. The CDR3 has 15 residues. Germline CDR1 LNHDA, CDR2 SQIVND (reference sequence). The J segment lost 2 bases and the V segment lost 3 bases, leaving 3 bases of the junction unmatched. CDR3 in amino acids: CASSIPGQGNQPQHF. The CDR3 bases are TGTGCCAGTAGTATTCCGGGACAGGGCAATCAGCCCCAGCATTTT.